This T cell receptor (beta chain) came from a study of T-cell reconstitution after alpha-beta-depleted transplantation in children. Preparing the TCRbeta library involved the use of unique molecular identifiers. TCRdb re-called the PCR reads through MiXCR, storing one row per CDR3 protein. The sample holds approximately 390,000 distinct CDR3 sequences, about 11% seen once. Sample: PBMCs from the stem cell graft donor, taken from the stem cell graft. This clonotype was obtained from a human donor who donated a stem cell graft to a child with acute myeloid leukemia.

CDR3 in DNA: TGTGCCTGGAATCCGGGACTAGTTTACAATGAGCAGTTCTTC. This codes for CAWNPGLVYNEQFF. This chain uses TRBV30 with TRBJ2-1, with 8 bases aligning to TRBD2. Germline-derived CDR1 and CDR2 are GTSNPN and SVGIG (reference sequence). V lost 4 bases, J lost 4 bases, and 6 bases stayed unmatched. The CDR3 extends over 14 amino acids.